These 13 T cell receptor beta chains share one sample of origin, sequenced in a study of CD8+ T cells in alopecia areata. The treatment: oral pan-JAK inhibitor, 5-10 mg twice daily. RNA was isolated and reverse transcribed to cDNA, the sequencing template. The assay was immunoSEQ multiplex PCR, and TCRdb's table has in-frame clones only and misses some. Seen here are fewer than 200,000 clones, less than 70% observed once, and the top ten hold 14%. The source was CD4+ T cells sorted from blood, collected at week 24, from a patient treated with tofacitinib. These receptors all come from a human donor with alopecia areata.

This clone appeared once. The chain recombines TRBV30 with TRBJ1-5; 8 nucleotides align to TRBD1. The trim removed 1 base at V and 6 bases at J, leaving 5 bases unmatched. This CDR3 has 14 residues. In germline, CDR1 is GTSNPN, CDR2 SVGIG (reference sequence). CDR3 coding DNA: TGTGCCTGGAGTGGCGGACAGGGCTCTCAGCCCCAGCATTTT. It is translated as CAWSGGQGSQPQHF.

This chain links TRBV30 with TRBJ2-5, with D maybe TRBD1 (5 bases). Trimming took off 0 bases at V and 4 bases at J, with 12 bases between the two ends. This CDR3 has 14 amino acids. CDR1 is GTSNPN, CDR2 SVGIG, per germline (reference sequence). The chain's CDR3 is CAWSVPDNRETQYF. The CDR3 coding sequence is TGTGCCTGGAGTGTACCGGACAATCGAGAGACCCAGTACTTC. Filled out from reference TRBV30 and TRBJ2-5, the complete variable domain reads SQTIHQWPATLVQPVGSPLSLECTVEGTSNPNLYWYRQAAGRGLQLLFYSVGIGQISSEVPQNLSASRPQDRQFILSSKKLLLSDSGFYLCAWSVPDNRETQYFGPGTRLLVL.

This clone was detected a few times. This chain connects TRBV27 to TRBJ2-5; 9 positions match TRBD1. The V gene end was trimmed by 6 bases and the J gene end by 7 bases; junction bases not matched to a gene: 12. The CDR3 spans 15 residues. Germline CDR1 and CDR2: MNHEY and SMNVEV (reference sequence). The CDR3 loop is CASRTLRDRVGTQYF. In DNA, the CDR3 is TGTGCCAGCAGGACGCTCCGGGACAGGGTTGGGACCCAGTACTTC.

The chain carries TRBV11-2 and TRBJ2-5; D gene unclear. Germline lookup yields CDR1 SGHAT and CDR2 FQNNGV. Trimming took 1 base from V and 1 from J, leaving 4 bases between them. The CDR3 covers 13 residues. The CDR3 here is CASSLGPQETQYF. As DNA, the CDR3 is TGTGCCAGCAGCTTAGGTCCCCAAGAGACCCAGTACTTC.

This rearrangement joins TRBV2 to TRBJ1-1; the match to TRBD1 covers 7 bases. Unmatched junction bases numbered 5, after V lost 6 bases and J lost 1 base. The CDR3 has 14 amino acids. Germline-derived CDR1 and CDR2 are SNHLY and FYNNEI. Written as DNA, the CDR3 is TGTGCCAGCAGCGCGGACAGGTGGAACACTGAAGCTTTCTTT. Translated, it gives CASSADRWNTEAFF.

The CDR3 sequence: CASSSLGMPQETQYF. The CDR3 nucleotides read TGTGCCAGCAGCTCCCTCGGGATGCCACAAGAGACCCAGTACTTC. The rearrangement uses TRBV7-8 and TRBJ2-5; D is perhaps TRBD2 (5 bases). This CDR3 contains 15 residues. Trimming stripped 4 bases from V and 2 bases from J, with 14 bases between. In germline, CDR1 is SGHVS, CDR2 FQNEAQ.

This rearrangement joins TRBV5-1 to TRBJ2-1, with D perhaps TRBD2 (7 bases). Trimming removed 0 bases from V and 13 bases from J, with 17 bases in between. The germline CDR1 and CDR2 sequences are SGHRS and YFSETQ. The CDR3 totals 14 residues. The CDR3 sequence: CASSLDRAGAVQFF. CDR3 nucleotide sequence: TGCGCCAGCAGCTTGGATAGGGCGGGGGCCGTCCAGTTCTTC.

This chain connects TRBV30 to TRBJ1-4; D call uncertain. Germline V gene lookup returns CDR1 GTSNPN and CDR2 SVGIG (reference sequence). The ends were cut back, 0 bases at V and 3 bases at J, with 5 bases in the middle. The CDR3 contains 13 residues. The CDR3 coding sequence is TGTGCCTGGAGTGTTAGTCCTAATGAAAAACTGTTTTTT. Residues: CAWSVSPNEKLFF.

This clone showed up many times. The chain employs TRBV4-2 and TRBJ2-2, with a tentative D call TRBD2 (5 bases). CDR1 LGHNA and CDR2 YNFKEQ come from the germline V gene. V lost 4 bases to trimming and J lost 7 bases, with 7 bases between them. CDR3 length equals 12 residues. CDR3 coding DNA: TGTGCCAGCAGCCCTGGGAGCGGGGAGCTGTTTTTT. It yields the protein CASSPGSGELFF.

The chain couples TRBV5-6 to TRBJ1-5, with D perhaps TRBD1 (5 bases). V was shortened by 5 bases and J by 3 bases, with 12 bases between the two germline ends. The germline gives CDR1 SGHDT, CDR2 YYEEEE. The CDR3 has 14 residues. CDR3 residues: CASRGWGDNQPQHF. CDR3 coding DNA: TGTGCCAGCAGGGGGTGGGGCGACAATCAGCCCCAGCATTTT.

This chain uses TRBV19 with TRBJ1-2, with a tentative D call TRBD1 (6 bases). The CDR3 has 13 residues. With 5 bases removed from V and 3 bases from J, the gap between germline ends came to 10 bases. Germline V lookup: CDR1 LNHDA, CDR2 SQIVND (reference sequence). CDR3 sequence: CASSAQGYYGYTF. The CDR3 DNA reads TGTGCCAGTAGTGCCCAGGGGTACTATGGCTACACCTTC. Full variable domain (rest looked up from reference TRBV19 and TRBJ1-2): DGGITQSPKYLFRKEGQNVTLSCEQNLNHDAMYWYRQDPGQGLRLIYYSQIVNDFQKGDIAEGYSVSREKKESFPLTVTSAQKNPTAFYLCASSAQGYYGYTFGSGTRLTVV.

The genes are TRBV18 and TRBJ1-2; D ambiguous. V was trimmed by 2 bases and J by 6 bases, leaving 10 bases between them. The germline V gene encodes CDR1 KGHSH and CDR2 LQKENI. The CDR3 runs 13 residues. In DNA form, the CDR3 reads TGTGCCAGCTCACCAAACGGAGATCATGGCTACACCTTC. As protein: CASSPNGDHGYTF. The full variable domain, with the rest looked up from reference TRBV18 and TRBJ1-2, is NAGVMQNPRHLVRRRGQEARLRCSPMKGHSHVYWYRQLPEEGLKFMVYLQKENIIDESGMPKERFSAEFPKEGPSILRIQQVVRGDSAAYFCASSPNGDHGYTFGSGTRLTVV.

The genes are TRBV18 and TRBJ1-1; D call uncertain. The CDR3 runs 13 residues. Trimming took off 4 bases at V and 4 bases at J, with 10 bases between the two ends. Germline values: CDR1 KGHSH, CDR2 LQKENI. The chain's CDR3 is CASSQREGTEAFF. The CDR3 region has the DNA TGTGCCAGCTCACAAAGGGAGGGCACTGAAGCTTTCTTT. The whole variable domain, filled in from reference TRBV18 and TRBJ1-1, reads NAGVMQNPRHLVRRRGQEARLRCSPMKGHSHVYWYRQLPEEGLKFMVYLQKENIIDESGMPKERFSAEFPKEGPSILRIQQVVRGDSAAYFCASSQREGTEAFFGQGTRLTVV.